The text below deals with one T cell receptor beta chain. Produced via immunoSEQ multiplex PCR; TCRdb's table is partial and in-frame only. The sample has roughly 99,000 clones, just over 90% seen once. These data come from a study of blood T cell repertoires in COVID-19. This clonotype was obtained from a young woman with acute or convalescent COVID-19. Source material: peripheral blood.

The CDR3, as DNA: TGTGCCAGCCTCTCGGGTGGTGAGCAGTTCTTC. Translated, it gives CASLSGGEQFF. V gene TRBV2 combines with J gene TRBJ2-1; D ambiguous. The CDR3 spans 11 residues. CDR1 and CDR2 (germline): SNHLY, FYNNEI. V was shortened by 8 bases and J by 9 bases, with 11 bases between the two germline ends. Complete variable domain (other parts from reference TRBV2 and TRBJ2-1): EPEVTQTPSHQVTQMGQEVILRCVPISNHLYFYWYRQILGQKVEFLVSFYNNEISEKSEIFDDQFSVERPDGSNFTLKIRSTKLEDSAMYFCASLSGGEQFFGPGTRLTVL.